Presented here are 20 T cell receptor beta chains from one specimen sequenced in a study of blood T cell repertoires in COVID-19. TCRdb keeps only in-frame clones here, not all; method: immunoSEQ multiplex PCR. Of about 130,000 clones in the sample, more than 75% are singletons; the top ten hold less than 5%. The specimen was peripheral blood. The receptors originated from a woman in her sixties or seventies with COVID-19, enrolled during active disease.

The genes are TRBV5-1 and TRBJ2-2, with TRBD2 as a possible D gene (6 bases). CDR3 length equals 15 residues. The V gene lost 5 bases and the J gene lost 1 base, with 12 bases spanning the gap. Germline lookup yields CDR1 SGHRS and CDR2 YFSETQ. The CDR3 loop reads CASRWRAGNTGELFF. The CDR3 coding sequence is TGCGCCAGCAGATGGAGGGCAGGGAACACCGGGGAGCTGTTTTTT.

This chain joins TRBV2 and TRBJ1-1, with no clear D. From germline, CDR1 is SNHLY and CDR2 FYNNEI. The CDR3 length is 12 residues. V was clipped by 3 bases and J by 5 bases, with 7 bases between them. CDR3 protein: CASSDPGTEAFF. The CDR3 DNA reads as TGTGCCAGCAGTGATCCGGGGACTGAAGCTTTCTTT.

The chain is built from TRBV5-1 and TRBJ1-5; no firm D call. Germline CDR1 reads SGHRS; CDR2 reads YFSETQ. V lost 0 bases and J lost 1, with 11 bases in between. The CDR3 extends over 16 amino acids. As DNA, the CDR3 is TGCGCCAGCAGCTTGGCCGGTAGCGGGAGCAATCAGCCCCAGCATTTT. It translates to CASSLAGSGSNQPQHF.

Only a few counts were recorded for this clone. CDR3 loop: CASSERQGSQPQHF. Here the CDR3 DNA reads TGTGCCAGCAGTGAGCGACAGGGAAGTCAGCCCCAGCATTTT. V and J are TRBV6-1 and TRBJ1-5, with 7 bases lining up with TRBD1. Germline-derived CDR1 and CDR2 are MNHNS and SASEGT. J gave up 6 bases and V 3 bases, and 5 bases lay outside the gene matches. The CDR3 has 14 residues.

The rearrangement joins TRBV18 to TRBJ1-3; 10 bases map to TRBD1. The CDR3 has 17 residues. The V gene end was trimmed by 8 bases and the J gene end by 4 bases; junction bases not matched to a gene: 14. Per the germline V gene, CDR1 is KGHSH and CDR2 is LQKENI. The CDR3 nucleotides read TGTGCCAGCACCCGGGACAGGGGACCGGGAGAAGGAAACACCATATATTTT. Translation: CASTRDRGPGEGNTIYF.

The CDR3 loop is CASSADRHGYTF. DNA of the CDR3: TGTGCCAGCAGTGCTGACAGGCATGGCTACACCTTC. V usage is TRBV28 and J usage is TRBJ1-2; maybe TRBD1 (6 bases). Germline V CDR1 and CDR2: MDHEN, SYDVKM. Deletions cut 5 bases from V and 6 bases from J, with 10 bases between. The CDR3 loop spans 12 amino acids.

The chain employs TRBV5-5 and TRBJ2-3; 9 bases are a match to TRBD2. V was clipped by 0 bases and J by 5 bases; unmatched bases: 10. The germline gives CDR1 SGHKS, CDR2 YYEKEE (reference sequence). The CDR3 runs to 17 residues. CDR3 coding DNA: TGTGCCAGCAGCTTGGGGAGGGTCGCGGGAGGGGTAGATACGCAGTATTTT. Translation: CASSLGRVAGGVDTQYF.

This clone was counted ten times or more. The sample has other DNA sequences that encode this CDR3 too. The rearrangement joins TRBV10-3 to TRBJ1-3; D uncertain. The CDR3 covers 13 residues. CDR1 is ENHRY and CDR2 is SYGVKD in the germline V gene. The V gene lost 6 bases and the J gene lost 0 bases, with 6 bases spanning the gap. CDR3 residues: CAIRDSSGNTIYF. The CDR3 coding sequence is TGTGCCATCAGGGACTCCTCTGGAAACACCATATATTTT.

Written as DNA, the CDR3 is TGCGCCAGCAGAAATCAGGGAGGCTACGAGCAGTACTTC. It is translated as CASRNQGGYEQYF. The V call is TRBV5-1, the J call TRBJ2-7; tentatively, D is TRBD2 (6 bases). This CDR3 region has 13 residues. Germline V gene data show CDR1 as SGHRS and CDR2 as YFSETQ. Trimming took off 5 bases at V and 3 bases at J, with 12 bases between the two ends. Full variable domain (remainder filled in from reference TRBV5-1 and TRBJ2-7): KAGVTQTPRYLIKTRGQQVTLSCSPISGHRSVSWYQQTPGQGLQFLFEYFSETQRNKGNFPGRFSGRQFSNSRSEMNVSTLELGDSALYLCASRNQGGYEQYFGPGTRLTVT.

The chain uses TRBV5-4 and TRBJ2-1; D ambiguous. This CDR3 is 15 amino acids long. In germline, CDR1 is SGHNT, CDR2 YYREEE (reference sequence). The V end lost 4 bases, the J end lost 0 bases, and 11 bases lay between the germline ends. The CDR3 DNA reads TGTGCCAGCAGCGACCCTAGTACCTCCTACAATGAGCAGTTCTTC. As protein: CASSDPSTSYNEQFF.

This chain joins TRBV6-6 and TRBJ1-1; the D gene is possibly TRBD1 (6 bases). Trimming shortened V by 2 bases and J by 4 bases, and 11 bases separated the two germline ends. Germline CDR1 and CDR2: MNHNY and SVGAGI (reference sequence). The CDR3 has 14 amino acids. DNA for the CDR3: TGTGCCAGCAGTTACGGGACACAAACCACTGAAGCTTTCTTT. It codes for CASSYGTQTTEAFF.

This sequence joins TRBV6-1 and TRBJ1-1, with 8 bases that match TRBD1. The CDR3 has 13 amino acids. The V gene end was trimmed by 3 bases and the J gene end by 4 bases; junction bases not matched to a gene: 1. Germline V gives CDR1 MNHNS, CDR2 SASEGT. The CDR3 region is CASSEGQATEAFF. CDR3 DNA sequence: TGTGCCAGCAGTGAGGGACAGGCCACTGAAGCTTTCTTT.

The chain links TRBV10-3 to TRBJ2-5; TRBD2 might be the D (6 bases). The CDR3 length is 13 residues. CDR1 is ENHRY and CDR2 is SYGVKD in the germline V gene. V dropped 8 bases and J dropped 1 base, with 11 bases sitting between them. CDR3 nucleotide sequence: TGTGCCATCCGTCCCGGGGGCCAAGAGACCCAGTACTTC. Its protein product is CAIRPGGQETQYF.

This chain links TRBV2 with TRBJ1-1; no firm D call. The germline gives CDR1 SNHLY, CDR2 FYNNEI. Deletions cut 4 bases from V and 5 bases from J, with 14 bases between. CDR3 length: 14 amino acids. This chain's CDR3 is CASSVQPTGTEAFF. CDR3 nucleotide sequence: TGTGCCAGCAGTGTACAGCCCACGGGGACTGAAGCTTTCTTT.

The sample holds many counts of this clone. This chain uses TRBV3-1 (or the pseudogene TRBV3-2) with TRBJ2-5; weak D call: TRBD2 (5 bases). With 6 bases removed from V and 1 base from J, the gap between germline ends came to 9 bases. This CDR3 region has 13 residues. Per the germline V gene, CDR1 is LGHDT and CDR2 is YNNKEL (reference sequence). In DNA form, the CDR3 reads TGTGCCAGCAGGCCTGCGGGCCAAGAGACCCAGTACTTC. Its translation: CASRPAGQETQYF.

The V call is TRBV18, the J call TRBJ1-1; 8 nucleotides align to TRBD1. The length of the CDR3 is 14 residues. V was pared by 3 bases and J by 4 bases, with 4 bases of the junction left unmatched. Per germline, CDR1 KGHSH and CDR2 LQKENI. CDR3 nucleotides: TGTGCCAGCTCACCTCCAGGGGGCATCACTGAAGCTTTCTTT. Translation gives CASSPPGGITEAFF.

J is TRBJ1-1 and V is TRBV28, with a weak D call TRBD1 (6 bases). CDR1 and CDR2 (germline): MDHEN, SYDVKM. The CDR3 spans 14 residues. Trimming cost V 3 bases and J 0 bases, with 8 bases left between them. CDR3 coding DNA: TGTGCCAGCAGTTTCGGGACACTGAACACTGAAGCTTTCTTT. Translating gives CASSFGTLNTEAFF. Based on the CDR3 plus reference TRBV28 and TRBJ1-1, the full variable domain is DVKVTQSSRYLVKRTGEKVFLECVQDMDHENMFWYRQDPGLGLRLIYFSYDVKMKEKGDIPEGYSVSREKKERFSLILESASTNQTSMYLCASSFGTLNTEAFFGQGTRLTVV.

The chain joins TRBV29-1 to TRBJ2-5; 7 bases fit TRBD2. The J segment lost 0 bases and the V segment lost 5 bases, leaving 6 bases of the junction unmatched. Germline V gene data show CDR1 as SQVTM and CDR2 as ANQGSEA. This CDR3 region has 14 residues. This chain's CDR3 is CSVRNRGDQETQYF. The CDR3 DNA sequence: TGCAGCGTTAGAAACCGGGGGGACCAAGAGACCCAGTACTTC.

This clone was detected only a few times. The chain uses TRBV5-8 and TRBJ1-2; D not certain. The V end lost 4 bases, the J end lost 4 bases, and 8 bases lay between the germline ends. Germline V gene data show CDR1 as SGHTS and CDR2 as YDEGEE. The CDR3 runs 12 residues. CDR3 in amino acids: CASSATPYGYTF. In DNA form, the CDR3 reads TGTGCCAGCAGCGCAACACCCTATGGCTACACCTTC.

The chain links TRBV10-3 to TRBJ1-2; TRBD1 might be the D (5 bases). The V end was cut by 7 bases, the J end by 5 bases, with 11 bases between. The CDR3 is 12 residues long. Germline V gene lookup returns CDR1 ENHRY and CDR2 SYGVKD. The CDR3 bases are TGTGCCATCACCGCCGACAGTTATGGCTACACCTTC. Translating it yields CAITADSYGYTF.